The sequence of this T cell receptor (beta chain) was determined in a study of T cells in narcolepsy. Study findings and constraints: Comparing one patient's CSF and blood CD4+ clonotypes highlighted HCRT- and TRIB2-specific autoreactive clonotypes.

About this clone: Its specificity is unknown.

Profiled with immunoSEQ multiplex PCR; TCRdb holds only in-frame clones, not every one. The sample includes about 24,000 clones, just over 60% seen only once; the top ten take around 12%. Trimming shortened V by 4 bases and J by 4 bases, and 14 bases separated the two germline ends. The germline CDR1 and CDR2 sequences are ENHRY and SYGVKD. CDR3 length: 16 residues. The sequence derives from a human donor in good health. Specimen: memory (CD45RA-) CD4+ T cells from blood. The V call is TRBV10-3, the J call TRBJ2-6; D is possibly TRBD1 (7 bases). The CDR3 DNA is TGTGCCATCAGTGGAACAGGGGACTCCGGGGCCAACGTCCTGACTTTC. It translates to CAISGTGDSGANVLTF.